This TCR beta chain is drawn from a study of T cell changes during pregnancy in multiple sclerosis. V was trimmed by 2 bases and J by 5 bases, leaving 13 bases between them. This CDR3 spans 14 amino acids. CDR1 and CDR2 from the germline V gene are SGHRS and YFSETQ. TCRdb's copy holds only in-frame clones and misses some; the assay was immunoSEQ multiplex PCR. The repertoire holds tens of thousands of clones, with just over 90% as singletons. The source is a female donor with multiple sclerosis, enrolled in a pregnancy study. The chain carries TRBV5-1 and TRBJ1-1, with D unresolved. The sample consisted of CD4+ T cells from peripheral blood mononuclear cells, taken in the third trimester of pregnancy. Here the CDR3 reads CASSFEGRITEAFF. CDR3 bases: TGCGCCAGCAGCTTTGAGGGAAGGATAACTGAAGCTTTCTTT.